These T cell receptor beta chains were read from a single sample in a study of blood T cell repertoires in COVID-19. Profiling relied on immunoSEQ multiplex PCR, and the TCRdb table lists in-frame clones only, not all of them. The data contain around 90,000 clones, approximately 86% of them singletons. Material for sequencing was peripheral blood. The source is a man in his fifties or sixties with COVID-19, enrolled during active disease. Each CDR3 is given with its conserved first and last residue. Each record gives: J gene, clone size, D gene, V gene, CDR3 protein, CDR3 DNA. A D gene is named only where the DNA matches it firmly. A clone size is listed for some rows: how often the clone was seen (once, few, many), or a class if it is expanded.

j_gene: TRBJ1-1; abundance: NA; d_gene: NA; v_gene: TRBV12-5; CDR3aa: CASGSGVNTEAFF; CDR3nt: TGTGCTAGTGGTTCCGGAGTGAACACTGAAGCTTTCTTT
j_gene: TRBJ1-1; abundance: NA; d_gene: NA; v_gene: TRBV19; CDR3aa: CASSITRGENTEAFF; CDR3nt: TGTGCCAGTAGTATTACCAGGGGTGAGAACACTGAAGCTTTCTTT
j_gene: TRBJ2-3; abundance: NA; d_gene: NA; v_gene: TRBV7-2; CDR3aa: CASSYRGLSTDTQYF; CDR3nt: TGTGCCAGCAGCTACCGGGGACTGAGCACAGATACGCAGTATTTT
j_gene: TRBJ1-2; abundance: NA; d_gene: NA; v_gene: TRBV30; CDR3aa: CAWIGAAGGYTF; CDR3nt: TGTGCCTGGATCGGGGCCGCGGGGGGCTACACCTTC
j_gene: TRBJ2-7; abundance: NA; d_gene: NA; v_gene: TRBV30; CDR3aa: CAWSGKQNYEQYF; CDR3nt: TGTGCCTGGAGTGGGAAACAGAACTACGAGCAGTACTTC
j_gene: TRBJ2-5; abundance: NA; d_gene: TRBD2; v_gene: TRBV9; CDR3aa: CASSEGLAGAQETQYF; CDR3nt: TGTGCCAGCAGCGAGGGACTAGCGGGGGCCCAAGAGACCCAGTACTTC
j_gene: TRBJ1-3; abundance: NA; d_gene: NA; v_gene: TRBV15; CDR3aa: CATSRAGGSGNTIYF; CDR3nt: TGTGCCACCAGCAGAGCCGGGGGGTCGGGAAACACCATATATTTT
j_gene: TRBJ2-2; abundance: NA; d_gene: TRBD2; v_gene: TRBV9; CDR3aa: CASQLAGDYTGELFF; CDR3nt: TGTGCCAGCCAACTAGCGGGGGACTACACCGGGGAGCTGTTTTTT
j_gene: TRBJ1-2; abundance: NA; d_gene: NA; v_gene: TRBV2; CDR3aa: CAARQVRGYTF; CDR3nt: TGTGCCGCCAGACAAGTTCGGGGCTACACCTTC
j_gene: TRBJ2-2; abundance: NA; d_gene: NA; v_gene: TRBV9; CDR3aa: CASSPWAGSAGELFF; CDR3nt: TGTGCCAGCAGCCCCTGGGCAGGGTCGGCCGGGGAGCTGTTTTTT
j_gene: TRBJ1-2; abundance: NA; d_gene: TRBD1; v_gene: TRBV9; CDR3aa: CASSEGATGGYTF; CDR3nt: TGTGCCAGCAGCGAGGGGGCTACGGGAGGCTACACCTTC
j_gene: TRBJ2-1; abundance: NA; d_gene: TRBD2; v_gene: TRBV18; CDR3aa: CASSVAGAYSYNEQFF; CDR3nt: TGTGCCAGCTCCGTAGCGGGGGCTTACTCCTACAATGAGCAGTTCTTC
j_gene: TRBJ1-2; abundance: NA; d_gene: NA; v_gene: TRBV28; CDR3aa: CASKMGGPANYGYTF; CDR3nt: TGTGCCAGCAAGATGGGAGGGCCTGCTAACTATGGCTACACCTTC
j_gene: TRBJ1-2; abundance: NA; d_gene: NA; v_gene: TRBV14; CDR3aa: CASSPGYHYGYTF; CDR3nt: TGTGCCAGCAGCCCGGGATACCATTATGGCTACACCTTC
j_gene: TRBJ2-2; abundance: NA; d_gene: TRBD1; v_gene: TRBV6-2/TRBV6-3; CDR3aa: CASSYLGQGAGELFF; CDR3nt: TGTGCCAGCAGTTACCTGGGACAGGGGGCAGGGGAGCTGTTTTTT
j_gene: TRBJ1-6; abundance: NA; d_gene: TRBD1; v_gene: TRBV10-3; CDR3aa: CAIKQGGDNSPLHF; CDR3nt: TGTGCCATCAAGCAGGGGGGCGATAATTCACCCCTCCACTTT
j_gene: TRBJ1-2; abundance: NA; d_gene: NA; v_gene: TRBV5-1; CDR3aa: CASSLAWETYGYTF; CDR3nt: TGCGCCAGCAGCTTGGCGTGGGAGACCTATGGCTACACCTTC
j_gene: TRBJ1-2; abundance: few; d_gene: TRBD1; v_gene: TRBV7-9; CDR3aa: CASSPNRGDYGYTF; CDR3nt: TGTGCCAGCAGCCCTAACAGGGGTGACTATGGCTACACCTTC
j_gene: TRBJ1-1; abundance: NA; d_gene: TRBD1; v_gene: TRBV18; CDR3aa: CATTRDRPMNTEAFF; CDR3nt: TGTGCCACGACAAGGGACAGACCAATGAACACTGAAGCTTTCTTT
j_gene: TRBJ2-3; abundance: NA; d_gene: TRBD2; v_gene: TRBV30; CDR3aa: CAWSGRGGSTDTQYF; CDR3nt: TGTGCCTGGAGTGGTCGGGGGGGCTCCACAGATACGCAGTATTTT
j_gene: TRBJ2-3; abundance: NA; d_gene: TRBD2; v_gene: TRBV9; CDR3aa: CASSAIAGGPTDTQYF; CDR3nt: TGTGCCAGCAGCGCCATAGCGGGGGGGCCAACAGATACGCAGTATTTT
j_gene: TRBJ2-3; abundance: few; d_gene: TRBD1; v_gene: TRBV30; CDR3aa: CAWRSRAGGSDTQYF; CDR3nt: TGTGCCTGGAGAAGTAGGGCAGGGGGCTCAGATACGCAGTATTTT
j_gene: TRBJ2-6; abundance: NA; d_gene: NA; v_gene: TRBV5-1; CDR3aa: CASEGGGPGANVLTF; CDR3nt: TGCGCCAGCGAGGGAGGGGGGCCTGGGGCCAACGTCCTGACTTTC
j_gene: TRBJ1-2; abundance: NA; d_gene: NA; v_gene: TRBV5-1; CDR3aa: CASTENQGTNNYGYTF; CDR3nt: TGCGCCAGCACAGAGAACCAGGGAACCAATAACTATGGCTACACCTTC
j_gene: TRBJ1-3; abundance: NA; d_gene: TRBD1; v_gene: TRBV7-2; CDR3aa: CASSWRGTGEGNTIYF; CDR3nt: TGTGCCAGCAGCTGGCGAGGTACAGGGGAAGGAAACACCATATATTTT
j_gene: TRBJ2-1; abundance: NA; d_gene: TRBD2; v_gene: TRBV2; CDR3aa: CASTPAGTRGDEQFF; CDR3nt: TGTGCCAGCACCCCTGCCGGGACTAGGGGTGATGAGCAGTTCTTC
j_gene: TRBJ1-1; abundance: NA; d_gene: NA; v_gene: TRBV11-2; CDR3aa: CASSLESYTEAFF; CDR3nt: TGTGCCAGCAGCTTGGAGAGTTACACTGAAGCTTTCTTT
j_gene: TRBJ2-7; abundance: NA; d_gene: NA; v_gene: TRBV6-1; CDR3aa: CASSDLGTYEQYF; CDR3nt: TGTGCCAGCAGTGATCTGGGCACCTACGAGCAGTACTTC
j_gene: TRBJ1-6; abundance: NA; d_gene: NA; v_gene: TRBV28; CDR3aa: CASNFGESPLHF; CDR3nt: TGTGCCAGCAATTTCGGGGAATCACCCCTCCACTTT
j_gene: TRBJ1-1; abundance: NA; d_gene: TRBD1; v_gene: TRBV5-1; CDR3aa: CASSLVTGIRSTEAFF; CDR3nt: TGCGCCAGCAGCTTGGTGACAGGGATCCGAAGCACTGAAGCTTTCTTT
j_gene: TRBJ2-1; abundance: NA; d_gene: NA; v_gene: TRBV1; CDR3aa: CTSSQTSEHNEQFF; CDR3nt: TGCACCAGCAGCCAAACTAGCGAACACAATGAGCAGTTCTTC
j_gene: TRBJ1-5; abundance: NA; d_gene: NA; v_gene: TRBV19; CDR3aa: CASSIDPPGNQPQHF; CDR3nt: TGTGCCAGTAGTATAGACCCACCAGGCAATCAGCCCCAGCATTTT
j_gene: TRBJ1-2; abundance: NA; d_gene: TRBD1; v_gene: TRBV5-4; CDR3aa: CASSQGQGGYGYTF; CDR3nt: TGTGCCAGCAGCCAGGGACAGGGTGGATATGGCTACACCTTC
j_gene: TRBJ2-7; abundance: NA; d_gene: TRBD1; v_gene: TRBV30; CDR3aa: CAWMDRVGEQYF; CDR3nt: TGTGCCTGGATGGACAGGGTGGGTGAGCAGTACTTC
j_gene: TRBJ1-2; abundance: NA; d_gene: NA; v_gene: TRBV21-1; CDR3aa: CASSKGEGGTAYGYTF; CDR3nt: TGTGCCAGCAGCAAAGGAGAGGGGGGGACGGCCTATGGCTACACCTTC
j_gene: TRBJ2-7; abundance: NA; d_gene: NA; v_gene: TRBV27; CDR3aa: CASSPGLTLYEQYF; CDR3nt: TGTGCCAGCAGTCCGGGACTGACCCTATACGAGCAGTACTTC
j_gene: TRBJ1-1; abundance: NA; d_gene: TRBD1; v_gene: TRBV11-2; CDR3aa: CASSQRQGNTEAFF; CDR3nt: TGTGCCAGCAGCCAACGACAGGGGAACACTGAAGCTTTCTTT
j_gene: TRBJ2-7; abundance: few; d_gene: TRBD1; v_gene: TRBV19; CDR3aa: CASSYGRGRREQYF; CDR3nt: TGTGCCAGTAGTTACGGCAGGGGGCGCCGCGAGCAGTACTTC
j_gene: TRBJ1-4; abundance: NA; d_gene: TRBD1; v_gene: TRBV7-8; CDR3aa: CASSWTTGGLFF; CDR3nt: TGTGCCAGCAGCTGGACGACAGGGGGGCTGTTTTTT
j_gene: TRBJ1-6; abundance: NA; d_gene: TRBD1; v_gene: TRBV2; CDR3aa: CASSATGLNSPLHF; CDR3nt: TGTGCCAGCAGTGCGACAGGGCTGAATTCACCCCTCCACTTT
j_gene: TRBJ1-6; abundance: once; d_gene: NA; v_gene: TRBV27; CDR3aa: CASSLVEQPYNSPLHF; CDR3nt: TGTGCCAGCAGTTTAGTCGAACAACCATATAATTCACCCCTCCACTTT
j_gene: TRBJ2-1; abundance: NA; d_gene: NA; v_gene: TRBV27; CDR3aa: CASSLSGSYSNEQFF; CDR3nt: TGTGCCAGCAGTTTATCCGGGTCTTATTCCAATGAGCAGTTCTTC
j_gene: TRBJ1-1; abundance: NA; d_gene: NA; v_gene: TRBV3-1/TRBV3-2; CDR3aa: CASSQTGYTEAFF; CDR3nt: TGTGCCAGCAGCCAAACAGGATACACTGAAGCTTTCTTT
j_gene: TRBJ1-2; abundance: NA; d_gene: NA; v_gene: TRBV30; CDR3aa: CAWSVTTAPHYGYTF; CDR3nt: TGTGCCTGGAGTGTTACGACAGCTCCTCACTATGGCTACACCTTC
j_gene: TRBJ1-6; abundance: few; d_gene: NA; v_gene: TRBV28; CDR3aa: CASQESSYNSPLHF; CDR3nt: TGTGCCAGTCAGGAAAGCTCCTATAATTCACCCCTCCACTTT
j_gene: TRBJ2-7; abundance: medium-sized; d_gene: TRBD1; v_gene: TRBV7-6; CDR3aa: CASSFWGTGGREQYF; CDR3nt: TGTGCCAGCAGCTTCTGGGGGACAGGGGGACGCGAGCAGTACTTC
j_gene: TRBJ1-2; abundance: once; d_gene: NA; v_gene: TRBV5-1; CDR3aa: CASSLGQQGTSYTF; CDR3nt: TGCGCCAGCAGCTTGGGACAGCAGGGCACAAGCTACACCTTC
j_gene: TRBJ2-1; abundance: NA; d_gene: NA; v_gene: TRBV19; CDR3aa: CASSLRGINNEQFF; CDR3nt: TGTGCCAGTAGTCTCCGGGGGATAAACAATGAGCAGTTCTTC
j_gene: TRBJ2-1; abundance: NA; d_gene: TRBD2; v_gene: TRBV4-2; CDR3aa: CASSQDGLAGYNEQFF; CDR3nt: TGTGCCAGCAGCCAAGACGGCCTAGCGGGGTACAATGAGCAGTTCTTC
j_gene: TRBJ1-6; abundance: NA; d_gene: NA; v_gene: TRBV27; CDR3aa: CASSLGGSFGGSPLHF; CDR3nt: TGTGCCAGCAGTTTAGGGGGCAGCTTCGGAGGTTCACCCCTCCACTTT
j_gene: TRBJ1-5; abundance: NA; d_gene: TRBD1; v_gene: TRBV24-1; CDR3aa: CATSDPTGGTPHF; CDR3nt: TGTGCCACCAGTGATCCTACAGGGGGCACCCCGCATTTT
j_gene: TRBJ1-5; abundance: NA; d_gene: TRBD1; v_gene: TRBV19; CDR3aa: CASSSTGTGGNPQHF; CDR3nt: TGTGCCAGTAGTTCCACCGGGACAGGGGGAAACCCGCAGCATTTT
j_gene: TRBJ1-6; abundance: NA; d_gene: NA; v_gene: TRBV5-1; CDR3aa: CASSLDNYNSPLHF; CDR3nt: TGCGCCAGCAGCTTGGACAACTATAATTCACCCCTCCACTTT
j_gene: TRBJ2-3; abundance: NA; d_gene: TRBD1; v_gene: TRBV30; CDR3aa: CAWKQGGTDTQYF; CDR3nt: TGTGCCTGGAAACAGGGGGGCACAGATACGCAGTATTTT
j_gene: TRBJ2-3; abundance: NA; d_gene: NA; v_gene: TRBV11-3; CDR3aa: CASSSNTDTQYF; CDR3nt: TGTGCCAGCAGCTCCAACACAGATACGCAGTATTTT
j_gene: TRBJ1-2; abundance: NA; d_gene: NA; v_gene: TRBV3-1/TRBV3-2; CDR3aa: CASSQEGDYWDGYTF; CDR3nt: TGTGCCAGCAGCCAAGAAGGGGATTACTGGGATGGCTACACCTTC
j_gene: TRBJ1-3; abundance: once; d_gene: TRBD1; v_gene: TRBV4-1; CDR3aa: CASSPGQGAFGGNTIYF; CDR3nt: TGCGCCAGCAGCCCGGGACAGGGGGCCTTCGGTGGAAACACCATATATTTT